The T cell receptor beta chain under discussion was sequenced for a study of tumor and adjacent non-tumor tissue in lung cancer listed by TCRdb under 2018. With regard to the full study: The cohort included about a dozen adenocarcinoma, 2 squamous cell carcinoma and 1 small cell lung cancer patients. Bulk TCRbeta repertoires were compared between lung tumor tissue and matched distant non-tumor lung tissue obtained from more than twelve lung cancer patients. Ages among the roughly 15 patients ranged from about 31 to 85 years, there were roughly ten men and 5 women, and disease was at TNM stage I to III. A few dozen paired specimens, one tumor and one normal lung sample per patient, were profiled by TCRbeta CDR3 sequencing. Sequencing generated a total of 125,075,908 productive TCRbeta reads, averaging roughly 3.9 million reads per sample. Overall results and qualifications from the work: The top 100 clones accounted for a significantly larger cumulative portion of the repertoire in normal lung than in tumor tissue. TCR diversity was significantly higher in younger patients, and higher tumor TCR diversity was associated with shorter overall and disease-free survival. Only around 14 patients were in the cohort, and the authors stated that larger samples and more detailed clinical data are needed. The sequencing platform is not named in the methods, and unique molecular identifiers are not mentioned. Peripheral blood was not sequenced, so blood TCRbeta repertoires in these lung cancer patients were not examined. TCR diversity (inverse Simpson) was significantly higher in tumor than in normal lung tissue (around 460 vs 160, P = 0.0075, Mann-Whitney U test).

RNA was isolated from bulk unsorted tissue, and RNA quality was assessed with a NanoDrop ND-1000 and an Agilent 2100. Normal lung samples were distant non-tumor tissue taken more than 3 cm from the tumor edge. Newly diagnosed lung cancer patients without prior chemotherapy who had been admitted for thoracic surgery in China between August and November 2014 were enrolled as donors. Anyone who had undergone radiotherapy or chemotherapy before, or who had another cancer at the same time, was left out of the study. Pieces of surgical tissue measuring about 1-2.1 cm3 were kept in RNAlater solution and held at -80 degrees C until needed. Receptor amplification or capture employed multiplex PCR. TCRdb names Illumina HiSeq 2500 as the instrument used. TCRbeta libraries were constructed through three rounds of nested PCR with primers (Table S4) according to protocols adapted from ARM-PCR. PCR products of 200-500 bp were gel-excised and purified with the QIAquick gel extraction kit before sequencing. As for the authors' bioinformatics: Reads were cleaned with Trimmomatic, merged with FLASH into complete CDR3 sequences, and assigned to V(D)J germline segments with MiTCR. VDJtools was used to compute clonal diversity as the inverse Simpson's index. Productive reads were defined as in-frame sequences without a premature stop codon. TCRdb itself trimmed the public reads at Q25 with fastp, ran MiXCR and retained productive beta chains. Every CDR3 protein is listed once, alongside the most common genes and DNA of its rows. The V and J calls and clone size come from TCRdb's table, not from the authors' own analysis. For this sample there are tens of thousands of distinct CDR3 sequences; roughly 80% appear just once. The ten most abundant clones make up 45% to 55% of the sample.

With respect to this clonotype: This clone's antigen is unknown. Given the absence of the conserved phenylalanine or tryptophan at the CDR3 end, a read error is likely. Because the CDR3's place on the DNA is in doubt, the DNA is left out and the CDR3 is given as listed by TCRdb.

CDR1 and CDR2 are read off the germline V gene as SGHAT and FQNNGV. The CDR3 is 13 residues long, ends included. Rearrangement joined TRBV11-2 to TRBJ2-5; the table's D gene call, TRBD1, was not cross checked with the DNA. This receptor was taken from a man aged 60-69 years with non-small cell lung cancer. The sequenced sample was distant non-tumor lung tissue. The CDR3 in this case is CASSSTGEEIRYL.